Listed below are T cell receptor beta chains from one sample, sequenced in a study of T cell responses to AZD1222 COVID-19 vaccine. The repertoire was sequenced with immunoSEQ multiplex PCR; TCRdb's copy has only in-frame clones and lacks some. The table records roughly 70,000 clones, about four fifths of them present only once. Sequenced material: peripheral blood, taken 28 days after the second AZD1222 dose. The receptors were gathered from an adult who received the AZD1222 COVID-19 vaccine. CDR3s leave out the opening cysteine and the closing phenylalanine or tryptophan. Not all rows give a size; the values are once, few, many and, for expanded clones, a class.

TRBV29-1,-,SVEFRGQGGYEQY
TRBV6-6,-,ASSYSRGGETQY
TRBV5-6,-,ASSAGTGLSYEQY
TRBV9,-,ASNDPLLGGRVGGEQF
TRBV2,-,ASRMDSTDTQY
TRBV6-6,-,ASIEDSLPGNTIY
TRBV19,-,ASSTRDGYGYT
TRBV28,-,ASSSPDRRLSDQPQH
TRBV9,-,ASSGIRADTNYGYT
TRBV3-1/TRBV3-2,-,ATTGQGIPQY
TRBV7-2,-,ASIPQVPDNEQF
TRBV4-3,-,ASSYRTSGGAYEQY
TRBV20-1,-,SARLLLEQF
TRBV12-3/TRBV12-4,-,ASSLGQNTEAF
TRBV6-5,-,ASSYSSGGAMNEQF
TRBV12-3/TRBV12-4,-,ASSWDRADCCT
TRBV9,-,ASSASGTRAPEQF
TRBV6-2/TRBV6-3,-,ASSYAGVSTGANVLT
TRBV13,-,ASSSTRYEQY
TRBV18,-,ASSPARGGYNEQF
TRBV14,once,ASSQPLGGTDTQY
TRBV6-5,-,ASRESTGVGEKLV
TRBV7-6,-,ASGTNTEAF
TRBV6-2/TRBV6-3,-,ASSYRSYEQY
TRBV27,-,ASSFGSSYGYT
TRBV5-1,-,ASSLANVAMAKNIQY
TRBV5-5,once,ASSLVRLNTEAF
TRBV19,-,ASSWGGAGNTIY
TRBV18,-,ASSPNSGASYEQY
TRBV4-1,-,ASSQEGVFGEQF
TRBV18,-,ASSPGFGNQPQH
TRBV27,-,ASSLDATNEKLF
TRBV9,-,ASSVVQGDTQY
TRBV28,-,ASILTGGYEQY
TRBV3-1/TRBV3-2,-,ASSQVSRNSPLH
TRBV5-4,-,ASKMSGSYYEQY
TRBV5-1,-,ASSLAAENTEAF
TRBV27,-,ASSKGDTNEKLF
TRBV7-8,-,ASSLLAGTNEQF
TRBV19,-,ASSMTGSRGTEAF
TRBV12-5,-,ASGFNFDRLYEQY
TRBV5-1,-,ASSLGSGEETQY
TRBV18,few,ASSGGQGGNSPLH
TRBV29-1,-,SVGNRGDVSYEQY
TRBV28,-,ASSLISRHEQY
TRBV19,-,ASSIGFRRPTSTDTQY
TRBV5-4,-,ASSLDRGQIRYGYT
TRBV29-1,-,SVETGSTYEQY